This T cell receptor beta chain emerged from a study of long-term antiretroviral therapy in people with HIV. The immunoSEQ assay was v3.0, run at survey level. Assay used: immunoSEQ multiplex PCR; TCRdb lists only in-frame clones, some missing. Altogether around 21,000 clones are present, around 83% being singletons, with the ten largest covering about 6%. Turning to this clone: Antigen: not known.

No donor had fewer than one pre-ART PBMC sample or fewer than two post-ART PBMC samples. Findings of the study overall: Although diversity increased after ART, it remained lower than in transplant donor controls. Blood collection from about 2003 to 2018 possibly occurred under older ART regimens. HIV repertoires spanned tighter CDR3 length ranges than controls did.

This receptor was identified in a woman aged 30 to 39 with HIV. Source: unsorted PBMCs, taken 0.2 years after starting antiretroviral therapy.

This CDR3 reads CASSYRGTNEKLFF. The DNA for the CDR3 is TGTGCCAGCTCTTATAGGGGGACTAATGAAAAACTGTTTTTT. V usage is TRBV6-5 and J usage is TRBJ1-4; tentative D call: TRBD1 (6 bases). This CDR3 has 14 residues. Germline assignment: CDR1 MNHEY and CDR2 SVGAGI. Trimming cost V 8 bases and J 2 bases, with 12 bases left between them.